One and the same sample provided the 10 T cell receptor beta chains below, sequenced in a study of T cells in Graves' hyperthyroidism and ophthalmopathy. Regions amplified from RNA transcripts were the TCR beta CDR3 regions. An initial round of RT-PCR targeting the TCR CDR3 relied on the HTBI primer set. TCRdb re-analysed the multiplex PCR reads in MiXCR, keeping a single row per CDR3 protein. This table has about 640,000 distinct CDR3 sequences, around 21% appearing once. The sequencing sample was made of blood. The receptors here all came from a man younger than 45 with Graves' ophthalmopathy.

The sample holds a few counts of this clonotype. The J gene is TRBJ2-1, the V gene TRBV20-1; a weak D match, TRBD2 (7 bases). CDR3 length: 18 residues. Germline values: CDR1 DFQATT, CDR2 SNEGSKA (reference sequence). The V gene lost 6 bases and the J gene lost 0 bases, with 24 bases spanning the gap. The CDR3 DNA is TGCAGTGCCCGAGGACAGCGGGGAGAACCGAGCTCCTACAATGAGCAGTTCTTC. Its protein is CSARGQRGEPSSYNEQFF.

This clonotype was counted a few times. The J gene is TRBJ1-1, the V gene TRBV6-1, with a tentative D call TRBD1 (5 bases). The CDR3 consists of 15 residues. V lost 1 base to trimming and J lost 2 bases, with 11 bases between them. CDR1 and CDR2 from the germline V gene are MNHNS and SASEGT. In nucleotides, the CDR3 is TGTGCCAGCAGTGAAGGGGGCGGATCTAACACTGAAGCTTTCTTT. Protein product: CASSEGGGSNTEAFF.

In this sample, this clonotype turned up a few times. The rearrangement links TRBV6-5 to TRBJ2-7, with a possible D match to TRBD1 (7 bases). V was pared by 3 bases and J by 3 bases, with 15 bases between. This CDR3 contains 15 residues. Germline values: CDR1 MNHEY, CDR2 SVGAGI. The CDR3 DNA is TGTGCCAGCAGTTATTTAGCGGCAGGGGGCTACGAGCAGTACTTC. This sequence encodes CASSYLAAGGYEQYF.

As for this clonotype: A much larger clone is a single base away; this may be a read error. The J gene is TRBJ1-1, the V gene TRBV29-1, with D perhaps TRBD1 (6 bases). There are 17 residues in the CDR3. Germline V gene lookup returns CDR1 SQVTM and CDR2 ANQGSEA. The V end was cut by 6 bases, the J end by 0 bases, with 23 bases between. The CDR3 spells CSVQSRCRGRMNTEAFF. The CDR3 DNA is TGCAGCGTCCAGTCACGGTGCAGGGGCCGAATGAACACTGAAGCTTTCTTT. Full variable domain (missing parts from reference TRBV29-1 and TRBJ1-1): SAVISQKPSRDICQRGTSLTIQCQVDSQVTMMFWYRQQPGQSLTLIATANQGSEATYESGFVIDKFPISRPNLTFSTLTVSNMSPEDSSIYLCSVQSRCRGRMNTEAFFGQGTRLTVV.

This clonotype appeared a few times. The chain couples TRBV5-1 to TRBJ2-5; 11 nucleotides line up with TRBD2. The CDR3 is 16 residues long. With V trimmed by 4 bases and J by 13 bases, 18 bases remained unmatched. The germline CDR1 and CDR2 sequences are SGHRS and YFSETQ. The CDR3 nucleotides are TGCGCCAGCAGCGAAAAGCAGGGACTAGCGGCAAACGCGGCGTACTTC. This codes for CASSEKQGLAANAAYF.

CDR3 coding DNA: TGCGCCAGCAGTGATTCAGGGGTCAAAGACGAAGCTTTCTTT. It is translated as CASSDSGVKDEAFF. The chain employs TRBV10-2 and TRBJ1-1, with D tentatively TRBD1 (6 bases). This CDR3 spans 14 amino acids. Germline V gene lookup returns CDR1 WSHSY and CDR2 SAAADI. Trimming left V 3 bases short and J 8 bases short, with 16 bases between.

About this clonotype itself: This may arise from a read error, as a much more abundant clone is one base away. The V gene is TRBV29-1, the J gene TRBJ2-1; TRBD2 aligns across 9 bases. The junction had 13 bases not matched to a gene; V was cut back by 4 bases and J by 15 bases. The CDR3 runs to 13 residues. The V gene's germline CDR1 is SQVTM and CDR2 ANQGSEA. The CDR3 reads CSVVGRLAEGLFF. The CDR3 DNA follows: TGCAGCGTTGTGGGTCGACTAGCGGAAGGCCTGTTCTTC.

The rearrangement uses TRBV7-9 and TRBJ2-5; D not certain. Germline assignment: CDR1 SEHNR and CDR2 FQNEAQ (reference sequence). There are 14 residues in the CDR3. V was clipped by 2 bases and J by 5 bases, with 12 bases between them. The CDR3 sequence is CASSLNFRGETQYF. In DNA, the CDR3 is TGTGCCAGCAGCTTAAACTTCCGTGGGGAGACCCAGTACTTC.

This clonotype has only a few counts. CDR3 DNA sequence: TGCAGCGTTGGGTTGGAGGCCGGGAGGGTCTACGAGCAGTACTTC. Its translation: CSVGLEAGRVYEQYF. This chain joins TRBV29-1 and TRBJ2-7, with 8 positions matching TRBD2. CDR3 size: 15 residues. Germline values: CDR1 SQVTM, CDR2 ANQGSEA. V dropped 4 bases and J dropped 3; count of bases not matched to a gene: 11.

This clonotype showed up just a few times. V usage is TRBV20-1 and J usage is TRBJ2-7, with 14 bases fitting TRBD2. The CDR3 is made up of 18 amino acids. The trim removed 6 bases at V and 3 bases at J, leaving 16 bases unmatched. Per the germline V gene, CDR1 is DFQATT and CDR2 is SNEGSKA (reference sequence). The chain's CDR3 is CSARHGGTSGSLHYEQYF. In DNA form, the CDR3 reads TGCAGTGCCCGACACGGAGGGACTAGCGGGAGTTTGCACTACGAGCAGTACTTC.